The 25 T cell receptor beta chains given below trace back to one sample, sequenced in a study of cytomegalovirus exposure and HLA in healthy donors. The primer mix had 60 Vbeta and 13 Jbeta primers. Produced via immunoSEQ multiplex PCR; TCRdb's table is partial and in-frame only. The sample yields roughly 120,000 clones, 70% to 85% seen once. The specimen was PBMCs. The receptors were sampled from a man between 18 and 29 years old in good health and CMV-seropositive.

The chain is built from TRBV28 and TRBJ1-2; unclear D gene. V was cut by 7 bases and J by 2 bases, with 8 bases left in between. The germline V gene has CDR1 MDHEN and CDR2 SYDVKM. This CDR3 spans 12 amino acids. The CDR3, as DNA: TGTGCCAGCAACGAGAGGAACTATGGCTACACCTTC. It is translated as CASNERNYGYTF.

The chain combines TRBV5-6 with TRBJ1-1, with D possibly being TRBD1 (5 bases). This CDR3 region has 16 residues. Per germline, CDR1 SGHDT and CDR2 YYEEEE. V was pared by 2 bases and J by 3 bases, with 17 bases between. CDR3 coding DNA: TGTGCCAGCAGCTTCGGTTATCAGGGTAGGGACACTGAAGCTTTCTTT. Translation gives CASSFGYQGRDTEAFF.

The table lists this clone with a count of one. The V and J genes are TRBV27 and TRBJ2-1; no clear D gene. This CDR3 contains 14 residues. V lost 5 bases to trimming and J lost 0 bases, with 8 bases between them. Germline V gene lookup returns CDR1 MNHEY and CDR2 SMNVEV (reference sequence). Here the CDR3 DNA reads TGTGCCAGCAGTGACTTATACTCCTACAATGAGCAGTTCTTC. Translated, it gives CASSDLYSYNEQFF.

This clone occurred a few times. The chain is built from TRBV21-1 and TRBJ2-2; TRBD2 is the table's D call and was not checked against the DNA. TRBV21-1 is annotated as a pseudogene. This CDR3 comprises 14 residues. This CDR3 is CASSKGQRDGELFF. For the CDR3, the DNA is TGTGCCAGCAGCAAAGGACAGCGGGACGGGGAGCTGTTTTTT.

The J gene is TRBJ2-7, the V gene TRBV4-1; 8 nucleotides match TRBD2. This CDR3 is 14 amino acids long. Looked up from germline, CDR1 is MGHRA and CDR2 is YSYEKL. J was trimmed by 3 bases and V by 1 base; bases with no gene match: 2. This chain's CDR3 is CASSQVLAVYEQYF. For the CDR3, the DNA is TGCGCCAGCAGCCAAGTACTAGCGGTCTACGAGCAGTACTTC.

This chain connects TRBV30 to TRBJ2-5, with 7 bases aligning to TRBD2. With 5 bases clipped from V and 0 bases from J, the junction kept 6 bases outside the gene matches. The length of the CDR3 is 14 residues. CDR1 and CDR2 (germline): GTSNPN, SVGIG (reference sequence). CDR3 sequence: CAWCGGGHQETQYF. CDR3 nucleotide sequence: TGTGCCTGGTGTGGCGGGGGACACCAAGAGACCCAGTACTTC.

This clone occurred a few times. V and J are TRBV5-1 and TRBJ1-4; D is perhaps TRBD1 (5 bases). In germline, CDR1 is SGHRS, CDR2 YFSETQ. Trimming stripped 5 bases from V and 8 bases from J, with 13 bases between. The CDR3 spans 13 residues. This chain's CDR3 is CASRPGGREKLFF. The CDR3 nucleotides read TGCGCCAGCAGACCGGGGGGTCGGGAAAAACTGTTTTTT.

The CDR3 coding sequence is TGTGCCAGCAGTGAAGGGGGGGTCAGGGTATATTTT. Protein sequence: CASSEGGVRVYF. The gene calls are TRBV6-1 and TRBJ1-3; a possible D gene is TRBD1 (5 bases). The CDR3 is 12 amino acids. Germline assignment: CDR1 MNHNS and CDR2 SASEGT. The V end lost 1 base, the J end lost 14 bases, and 12 bases lay between the germline ends.

The J gene is TRBJ2-7, the V gene TRBV2; TRBD1 aligns across 10 bases. Trimming at V came to 7 bases and at J to 0 bases, leaving 12 bases not matched to a gene. Per germline, CDR1 SNHLY and CDR2 FYNNEI. This CDR3 spans 17 amino acids. CDR3 residues: CASIVGQGVYNSYEQYF. The CDR3 nucleotides read TGTGCCAGCATAGTTGGACAGGGGGTATACAACTCCTACGAGCAGTACTTC.

CDR3 loop: CASSYSGRGAYNEQFF. The CDR3 DNA follows: TGCGCCAGCAGCTACAGCGGGAGAGGCGCCTACAATGAGCAGTTCTTC. The V and J genes are TRBV5-1 and TRBJ2-1; 8 bases line up with TRBD2. This CDR3 region has 16 residues. In germline, CDR1 is SGHRS, CDR2 YFSETQ. Unmatched junction bases numbered 7, after V lost 3 bases and J lost 2 bases.

The rearrangement joins TRBV30 to TRBJ2-1; 10 bases are shared with TRBD2. Germline lookup yields CDR1 GTSNPN and CDR2 SVGIG (reference sequence). The CDR3 has 14 residues. V lost 5 bases and J lost 7; bases outside the gene matches: 8. In nucleotides, the CDR3 is TGTGCCTGGGATCCGGGACTAGCGACGAATGAGCAGTTCTTC. Translation: CAWDPGLATNEQFF. The full variable domain, its missing parts supplied by reference TRBV30 and TRBJ2-1, is SQTIHQWPATLVQPVGSPLSLECTVEGTSNPNLYWYRQAAGRGLQLLFYSVGIGQISSEVPQNLSASRPQDRQFILSSKKLLLSDSGFYLCAWDPGLATNEQFFGPGTRLTVL.

Written as DNA, the CDR3 is TGTGCCAGCCAAGACAGGTCCAGAGCAGATACGCAGTATTTT. This codes for CASQDRSRADTQYF. The J gene is TRBJ2-3, the V gene TRBV7-6; weak D call: TRBD1 (6 bases). CDR1 is SGHVS and CDR2 is FNYEAQ in the germline V gene. This CDR3 is 14 amino acids long. Trimming cost V 8 bases and J 4 bases, with 16 bases left between them.

The chain has TRBV6-1 and TRBJ2-2; TRBD2 might be the D (6 bases). The CDR3 contains 15 residues. Trimming stripped 7 bases from V and 6 bases from J, with 18 bases between. Germline V gene data show CDR1 as MNHNS and CDR2 as SASEGT. CDR3 DNA: TGTGCCAGCATTGGACGGGGGAAGGTCGCCGGGGAGCTGTTTTTT. It codes for CASIGRGKVAGELFF.

This chain connects TRBV9 to TRBJ2-7, with unresolved D. The CDR3 is 14 residues long. The germline V and J ends were trimmed by 0 bases and 3 bases, with 10 bases remaining between them. In germline, CDR1 is SGDLS, CDR2 YYNGEE. Written as DNA, the CDR3 is TGTGCCAGCAGCGTAGCTGGAGAACACTACGAGCAGTACTTC. Amino acid sequence: CASSVAGEHYEQYF. Looking up the rest from reference TRBV9 and TRBJ2-7 gives the full variable domain: DSGVTQTPKHLITATGQRVTLRCSPRSGDLSVYWYQQSLDQGLQFLIQYYNGEERAKGNILERFSAQQFPDLHSELNLSSLELGDSALYFCASSVAGEHYEQYFGPGTRLTVT.

This rearrangement joins TRBV29-1 to TRBJ2-3; perhaps TRBD2 as D (6 bases). The CDR3 spans 13 residues. Germline V lookup: CDR1 SQVTM, CDR2 ANQGSEA. Between the trimmed V and J ends, which lost 1 base and 6 bases, there was a span of 11 bases. The CDR3 bases are TGCAGCGTTGAAGGGGGCGCGGGGGATACGCAGTATTTT. Translated, it gives CSVEGGAGDTQYF.

This sequence joins TRBV5-6 and TRBJ1-1; TRBD1 aligns across 9 bases. The CDR3 runs to 15 residues. J was trimmed by 6 bases and V by 4 bases; bases with no gene match: 10. Germline-derived CDR1 and CDR2 are SGHDT and YYEEEE. CDR3 residues: CASSIMTGGSSEAFF. CDR3 bases: TGTGCCAGCAGCATTATGACAGGGGGTTCGTCTGAAGCTTTCTTT.

This clone has a handful of counts. The J gene is TRBJ1-2, the V gene TRBV18; D uncertain. This CDR3 contains 16 residues. Germline V lookup: CDR1 KGHSH, CDR2 LQKENI. Trimming stripped 0 bases from V and 4 bases from J, with 15 bases between. In DNA form, the CDR3 reads TGTGCCAGCTCACCACCGAGTGTCGGTTCGGGCTATGGCTACACCTTC. Its protein product is CASSPPSVGSGYGYTF.

V gene TRBV14 combines with J gene TRBJ2-3; 10 nucleotides agree with TRBD2. Germline V gene lookup returns CDR1 SGHDN and CDR2 FVKESK. The V gene end was trimmed by 2 bases and the J gene end by 2 bases; junction bases not matched to a gene: 7. The CDR3 runs 17 residues. CDR3 nucleotide sequence: TGTGCCAGCAGCCAATCAGTACTAGCGGGATACACAGATACGCAGTATTTT. It translates to CASSQSVLAGYTDTQYF.

This sequence joins TRBV7-3 and TRBJ2-1, with 10 bases matching TRBD2. Germline V gives CDR1 SGHTA, CDR2 FQGTGA. CDR3 length equals 15 residues. Losses at the gene ends were 3 bases for V and 6 bases for J; bases not matched to a gene: 5. In DNA form, the CDR3 reads TGTGCCAGCAGCTTCCAAGGGACTAGCGCCAATGAGCAGTTCTTC. This translates into CASSFQGTSANEQFF. The whole variable domain, filled in from reference TRBV7-3 and TRBJ2-1, reads GAGVSQTPSNKVTEKGKYVELRCDPISGHTALYWYRQSLGQGPEFLIYFQGTGAADDSGLPNDRFFAVRPEGSVSTLKIQRTERGDSAVYLCASSFQGTSANEQFFGPGTRLTVL.

This clone was observed a single time. The J gene is TRBJ1-4, the V gene TRBV13, with 11 positions matching TRBD1. This CDR3 comprises 17 residues. The V and J ends lost 0 bases and 0 bases, in that order; junction bases with no gene match: 0. Germline V gene data show CDR1 as PRHDT and CDR2 as FYEKMQ (reference sequence). CDR3 nucleotides: TGTGCCAGCAGCTTAGGGGGACAGGGGGCAACTAATGAAAAACTGTTTTTT. Protein product: CASSLGGQGATNEKLFF.

The V gene is TRBV19, the J gene TRBJ2-7, with 7 bases identical to TRBD1. The V gene end was trimmed by 5 bases and the J gene end by 3 bases; junction bases not matched to a gene: 10. The CDR3 is made up of 15 amino acids. Germline loops: CDR1 LNHDA, CDR2 SQIVND (reference sequence). Here the CDR3 reads CASSPIGQERYEQYF. CDR3 DNA sequence: TGTGCCAGTAGTCCCATTGGACAGGAACGCTACGAGCAGTACTTC.

The chain combines TRBV5-1 with TRBJ2-1; no clear D gene. V gave up 4 bases and J gave up 13 bases, with 12 bases separating them. Germline V CDR1 and CDR2: SGHRS, YFSETQ. This CDR3 has 11 residues. CDR3 sequence (DNA): TGCGCCAGCAGCCTGACGGAGATTCAGTTCTTC. Its translation is CASSLTEIQFF.

This clone has a single count. The chain links TRBV28 to TRBJ1-2; 7 bases match TRBD1. CDR3 size: 13 residues. J was trimmed by 3 bases and V by 3 bases; bases with no gene match: 1. Germline V gene lookup returns CDR1 MDHEN and CDR2 SYDVKM. DNA for the CDR3: TGTGCCAGCAGTTTTCAGGGGGACTATGGCTACACCTTC. Protein: CASSFQGDYGYTF.

The genes are TRBV9 and TRBJ2-6; D not certain. Germline V gene lookup returns CDR1 SGDLS and CDR2 YYNGEE. V dropped 2 bases and J dropped 3 bases, with 3 bases sitting between them. This CDR3 comprises 13 residues. The CDR3 region is CASSVYGANVLTF. As DNA, the CDR3 is TGTGCCAGCAGCGTCTATGGGGCCAACGTCCTGACTTTC.

The chain employs TRBV4-1 and TRBJ2-7, with 9 bases identical to TRBD1. Germline loops: CDR1 MGHRA, CDR2 YSYEKL. The CDR3 loop spans 15 amino acids. V lost 4 bases, J lost 4 bases, and 8 bases stayed unmatched. This chain's CDR3 is CASSLTGTGFYEQYF. The CDR3 DNA reads TGCGCCAGCAGCCTCACCGGGACAGGGTTTTACGAGCAGTACTTC.